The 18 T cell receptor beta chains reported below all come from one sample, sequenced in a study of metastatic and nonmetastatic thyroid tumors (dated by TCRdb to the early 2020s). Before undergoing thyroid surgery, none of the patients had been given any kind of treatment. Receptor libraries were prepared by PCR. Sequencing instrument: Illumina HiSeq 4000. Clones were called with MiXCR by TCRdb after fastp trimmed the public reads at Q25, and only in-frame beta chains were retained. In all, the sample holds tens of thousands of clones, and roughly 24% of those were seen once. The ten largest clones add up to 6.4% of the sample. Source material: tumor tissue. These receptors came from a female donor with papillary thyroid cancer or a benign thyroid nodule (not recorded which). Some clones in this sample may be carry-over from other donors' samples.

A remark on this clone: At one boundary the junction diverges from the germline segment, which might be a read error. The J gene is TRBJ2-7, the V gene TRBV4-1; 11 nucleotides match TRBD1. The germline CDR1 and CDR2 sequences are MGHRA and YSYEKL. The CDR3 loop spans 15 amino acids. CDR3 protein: CAISHGDRGDYEQYF. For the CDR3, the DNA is TGCGCCATCAGCCATGGGGACAGGGGGGACTACGAGCAGTACTTC.

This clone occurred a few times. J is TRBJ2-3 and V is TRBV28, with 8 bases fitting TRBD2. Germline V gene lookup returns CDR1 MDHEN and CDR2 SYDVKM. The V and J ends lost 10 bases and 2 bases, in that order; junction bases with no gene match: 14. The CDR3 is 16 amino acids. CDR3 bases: TGTGCCACCTCCAGCGGAGCGGGAGAATACACAGATACGCAGTATTTT. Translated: CATSSGAGEYTDTQYF.

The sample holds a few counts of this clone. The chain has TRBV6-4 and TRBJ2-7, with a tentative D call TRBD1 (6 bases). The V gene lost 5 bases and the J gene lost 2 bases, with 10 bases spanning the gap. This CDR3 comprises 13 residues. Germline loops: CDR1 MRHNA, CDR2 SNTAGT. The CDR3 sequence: CASSPQGPYEQYF. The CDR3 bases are TGTGCCAGCAGTCCTCAGGGGCCCTACGAGCAGTACTTC.

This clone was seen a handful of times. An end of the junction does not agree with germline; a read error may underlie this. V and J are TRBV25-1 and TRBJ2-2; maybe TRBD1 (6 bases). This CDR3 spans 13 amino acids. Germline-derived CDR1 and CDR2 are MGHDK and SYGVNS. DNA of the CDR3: TGTGCCAGCAGGGGACATAACACCGGTGAGCTGTTTTTT. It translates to CASRGHNTGELFF.

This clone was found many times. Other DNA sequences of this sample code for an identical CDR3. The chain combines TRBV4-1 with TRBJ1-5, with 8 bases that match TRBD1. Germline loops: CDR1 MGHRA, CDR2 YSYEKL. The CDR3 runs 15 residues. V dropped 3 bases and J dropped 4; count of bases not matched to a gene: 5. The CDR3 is CASSHGQGRNQPQHF. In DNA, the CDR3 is TGCGCCAGCAGCCACGGACAGGGAAGGAATCAGCCCCAGCATTTT.

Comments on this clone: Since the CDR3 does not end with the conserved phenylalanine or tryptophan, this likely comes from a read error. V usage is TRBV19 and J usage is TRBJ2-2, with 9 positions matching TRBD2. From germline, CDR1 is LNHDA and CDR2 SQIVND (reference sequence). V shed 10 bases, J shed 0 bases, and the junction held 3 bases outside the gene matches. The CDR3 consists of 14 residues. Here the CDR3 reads CAIRTSANTGELFL. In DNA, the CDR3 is TGTGCCATTAGGACTAGCGCGAACACCGGGGAGCTGTTTCTT.

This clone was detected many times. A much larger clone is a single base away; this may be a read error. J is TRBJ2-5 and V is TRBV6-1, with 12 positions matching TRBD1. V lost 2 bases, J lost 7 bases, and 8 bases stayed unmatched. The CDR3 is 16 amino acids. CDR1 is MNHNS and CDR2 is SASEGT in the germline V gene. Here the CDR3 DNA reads TGTGCCAGCAGTGAATGGGGACAGGGGGCTTCAGGGACCCAGTACTTC. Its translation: CASSEWGQGASGTQYF.

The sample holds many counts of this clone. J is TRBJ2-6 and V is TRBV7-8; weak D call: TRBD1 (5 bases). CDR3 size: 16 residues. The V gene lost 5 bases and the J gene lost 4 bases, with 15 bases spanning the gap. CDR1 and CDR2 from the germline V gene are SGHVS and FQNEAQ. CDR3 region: CASSPRGGSGANVLTF. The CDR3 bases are TGTGCCAGCAGCCCTAGGGGCGGCTCCGGGGCCAACGTCCTGACTTTC.

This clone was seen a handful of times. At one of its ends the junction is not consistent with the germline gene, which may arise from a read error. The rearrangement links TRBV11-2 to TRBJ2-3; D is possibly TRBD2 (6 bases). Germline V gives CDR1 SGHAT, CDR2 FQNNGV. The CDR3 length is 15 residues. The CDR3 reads CASRRDGHATDTQYF. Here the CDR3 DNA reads TGCGCCAGCAGGAGGGACGGACATGCCACAGATACGCAGTATTTT. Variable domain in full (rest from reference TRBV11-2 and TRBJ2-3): EAGVAQSPRYKIIEKRQSVAFWCNPISGHATLYWYQQILGQGPKLLIQFQNNGVVDDSQLPKDRFSAERLKGVDSTLKIQPAKLEDSAVYLCASRRDGHATDTQYFGPGTRLTVL.

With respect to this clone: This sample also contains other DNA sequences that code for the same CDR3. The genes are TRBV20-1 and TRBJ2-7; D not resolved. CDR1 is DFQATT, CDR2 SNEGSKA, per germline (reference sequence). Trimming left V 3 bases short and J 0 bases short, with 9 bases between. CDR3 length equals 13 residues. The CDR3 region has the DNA TGCAGTGCTAGGGACGGGTACTCCTACGAGCAGTACTTC. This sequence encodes CSARDGYSYEQYF.

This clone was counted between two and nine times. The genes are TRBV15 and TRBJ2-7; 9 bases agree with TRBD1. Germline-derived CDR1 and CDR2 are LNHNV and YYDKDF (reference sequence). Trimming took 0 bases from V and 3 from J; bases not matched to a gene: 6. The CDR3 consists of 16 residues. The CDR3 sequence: CATSRDGRDRDYEQYF. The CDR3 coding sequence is TGTGCCACCAGCAGAGATGGCCGGGACAGGGACTACGAGCAGTACTTC.

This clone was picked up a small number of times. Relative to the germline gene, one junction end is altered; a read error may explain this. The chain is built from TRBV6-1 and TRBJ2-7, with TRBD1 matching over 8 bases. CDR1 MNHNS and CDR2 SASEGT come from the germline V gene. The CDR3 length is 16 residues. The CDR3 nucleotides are TGTGCCAGCAGCCTGGGGGCCGGGACAGGCTCCTACGAGCAGCACTTC. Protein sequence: CASSLGAGTGSYEQHF.

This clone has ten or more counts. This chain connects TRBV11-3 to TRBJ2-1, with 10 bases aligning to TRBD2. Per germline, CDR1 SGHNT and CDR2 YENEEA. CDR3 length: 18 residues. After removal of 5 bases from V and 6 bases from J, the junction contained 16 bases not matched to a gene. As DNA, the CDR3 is TGTGCCAGCAGCCTAAAGGTGGGGCTAGCGGGAGCAATCAATGAGCAGTTCTTC. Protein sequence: CASSLKVGLAGAINEQFF.

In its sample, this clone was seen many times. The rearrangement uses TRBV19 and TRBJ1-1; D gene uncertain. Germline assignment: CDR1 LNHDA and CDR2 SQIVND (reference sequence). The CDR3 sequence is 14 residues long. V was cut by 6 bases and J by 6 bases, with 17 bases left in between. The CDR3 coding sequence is TGTGCCAGTAGGAAGTATCACCCGGAGGCTGAAGCTTTCTTT. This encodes CASRKYHPEAEAFF.

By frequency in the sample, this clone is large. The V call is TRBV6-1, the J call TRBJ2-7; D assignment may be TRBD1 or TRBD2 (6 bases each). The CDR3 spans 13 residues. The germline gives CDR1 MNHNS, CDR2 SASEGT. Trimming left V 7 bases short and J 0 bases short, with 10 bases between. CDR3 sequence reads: CASTGGGSYEQYF. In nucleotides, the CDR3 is TGTGCCAGCACCGGAGGGGGCTCCTACGAGCAGTACTTC.

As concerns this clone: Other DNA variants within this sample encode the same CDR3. The CDR3 here is CASSLEGGELFF. The CDR3 DNA reads as TGCGCCAGCAGCTTGGAGGGCGGGGAGCTGTTTTTT. The chain combines TRBV5-1 with TRBJ2-2; D gene unclear. V dropped 0 bases and J dropped 7 bases, with 4 bases sitting between them. Germline CDR1 SGHRS, CDR2 YFSETQ. This CDR3 spans 12 amino acids. The full variable domain, rest sourced from reference TRBV5-1 and TRBJ2-2, is KAGVTQTPRYLIKTRGQQVTLSCSPISGHRSVSWYQQTPGQGLQFLFEYFSETQRNKGNFPGRFSGRQFSNSRSEMNVSTLELGDSALYLCASSLEGGELFFGEGSRLTVL.

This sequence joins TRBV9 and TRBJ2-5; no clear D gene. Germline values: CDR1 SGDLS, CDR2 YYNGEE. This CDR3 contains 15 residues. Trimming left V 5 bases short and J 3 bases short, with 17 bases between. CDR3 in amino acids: CASRVGPQEKETQYF. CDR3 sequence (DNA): TGTGCCAGCAGAGTGGGTCCCCAGGAAAAAGAGACCCAGTACTTC.

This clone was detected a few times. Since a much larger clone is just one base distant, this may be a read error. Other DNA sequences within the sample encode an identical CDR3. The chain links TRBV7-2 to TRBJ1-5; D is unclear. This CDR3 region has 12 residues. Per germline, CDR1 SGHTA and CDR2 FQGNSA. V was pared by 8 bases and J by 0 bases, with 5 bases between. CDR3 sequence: CASGLSNQPQHF. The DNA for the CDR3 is TGTGCCAGCGGACTTAGCAATCAGCCCCAGCATTTT.